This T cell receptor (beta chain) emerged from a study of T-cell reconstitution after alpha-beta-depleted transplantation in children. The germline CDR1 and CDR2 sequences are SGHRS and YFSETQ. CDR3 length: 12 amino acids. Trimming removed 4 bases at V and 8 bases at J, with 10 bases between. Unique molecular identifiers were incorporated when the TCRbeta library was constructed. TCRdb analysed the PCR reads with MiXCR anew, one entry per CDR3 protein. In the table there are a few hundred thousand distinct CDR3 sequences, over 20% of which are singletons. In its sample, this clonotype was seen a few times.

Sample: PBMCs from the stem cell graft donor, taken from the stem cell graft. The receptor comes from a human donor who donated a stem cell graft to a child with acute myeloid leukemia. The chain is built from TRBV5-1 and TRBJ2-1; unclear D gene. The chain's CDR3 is CASSPTWDEQFF. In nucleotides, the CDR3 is TGCGCCAGCAGCCCTACCTGGGATGAGCAGTTCTTC.